Shown below are 3 T cell receptor beta chains from a single sample sequenced in a study of T cell responses to AZD1222 COVID-19 vaccine. Clones were read by immunoSEQ multiplex PCR, and TCRdb kept only the in-frame ones, dropping some. The sample lists around 99,000 clones, around nine tenths occurring once. Sequencing was performed on peripheral blood, taken on day 0 of AZD1222 vaccination. These receptors were taken from an adult in good health.

The rearrangement uses TRBV27 and TRBJ2-7; D unresolved. Trimming left V 0 bases short and J 1 base short, with 4 bases between. This CDR3 spans 13 amino acids. Per germline, CDR1 MNHEY and CDR2 SMNVEV (reference sequence). CDR3 DNA: TGTGCCAGCAGTTTATCGTGGTCCTACGAGCAGTACTTC. This sequence encodes CASSLSWSYEQYF.

The V call is TRBV6-6, the J call TRBJ2-3, with D perhaps given as TRBD1 or TRBD2 (5 bases each). The CDR3 covers 13 residues. Between the trimmed V and J ends, which lost 4 bases and 8 bases, there was a span of 13 bases. Germline CDR1 reads MNHNY; CDR2 reads SVGAGI (reference sequence). CDR3 bases: TGTGCCAGCAGTTCCCTCATGGGGACTACGCAGTATTTT. This gives the protein CASSSLMGTTQYF.

CDR3 nucleotides: TGTGCCACCAGCAGAGATTTCCAGAGAGGACTTGCAACTAATGAAAAACTGTTTTTT. The encoded protein is CATSRDFQRGLATNEKLFF. V and J are TRBV15 and TRBJ1-4; D is unresolved. There are 19 residues in the CDR3. Deletions cut 0 bases from V and 0 bases from J, with 17 bases between. Germline values: CDR1 LNHNV, CDR2 YYDKDF (reference sequence).